These T cell receptor beta chains were read from a single sample in a study of cytomegalovirus exposure and HLA in healthy donors. Measured with immunoSEQ multiplex PCR; TCRdb has only the in-frame clones, and not every one. Among 190,000 or so clones listed, less than 85% were seen once. Sequenced material: PBMCs. The receptor source for this set is a girl aged 5-17 years in good health and CMV-seropositive. Each CDR3 is given with its conserved first and last residue. D genes are given only for firm matches. A row's size may be missing; if present it is once, few, many or a size class.

v_call: TRBV19; j_call: TRBJ2-5; clone_size: NA; d_call: NA; cdr3_aa: CASSQKETQYF; cdr3_nt: TGTGCCAGTAGTCAGAAAGAGACCCAGTACTTC
v_call: TRBV10-1; j_call: TRBJ1-1; clone_size: few; d_call: NA; cdr3_aa: CASSEGANTEAFF; cdr3_nt: TGCGCCAGCAGTGAGGGGGCAAACACTGAAGCTTTCTTT
v_call: TRBV27; j_call: TRBJ2-5; clone_size: NA; d_call: TRBD1; cdr3_aa: CASSGKDRGIGETQYF; cdr3_nt: TGTGCCAGCAGTGGTAAGGACAGGGGGATCGGAGAGACCCAGTACTTC
v_call: TRBV5-1; j_call: TRBJ2-1; clone_size: NA; d_call: TRBD2; cdr3_aa: CASSVSGELINEQFF; cdr3_nt: TGCGCCAGCAGCGTTAGCGGGGAACTGATCAATGAGCAGTTCTTC
v_call: TRBV6-6; j_call: TRBJ1-6; clone_size: NA; d_call: NA; cdr3_aa: CAVSEGGLGSPLHF; cdr3_nt: TGTGCCGTCTCTGAGGGTGGGTTGGGTTCACCCCTCCACTTT
v_call: TRBV6-1; j_call: TRBJ1-1; clone_size: NA; d_call: NA; cdr3_aa: CASSSPGTGEAFF; cdr3_nt: TGTGCCAGCAGTTCCCCAGGGACTGGTGAAGCTTTCTTT
v_call: TRBV7-2; j_call: TRBJ1-5; clone_size: NA; d_call: NA; cdr3_aa: CASSSPPSNQPQHF; cdr3_nt: TGTGCCAGCAGCTCCCCCCCGAGCAATCAGCCCCAGCATTTT
v_call: TRBV10-1; j_call: TRBJ2-1; clone_size: NA; d_call: NA; cdr3_aa: CASSESASSNEQFF; cdr3_nt: TGCGCCAGCAGTGAGTCTGCTAGCAGCAATGAGCAGTTCTTC
v_call: TRBV19; j_call: TRBJ1-2; clone_size: NA; d_call: NA; cdr3_aa: CASTLTGIYGYTF; cdr3_nt: TGTGCCAGTACCCTGACAGGAATCTATGGCTACACCTTC
v_call: TRBV4-3; j_call: TRBJ2-7; clone_size: NA; d_call: NA; cdr3_aa: CASSQVAGPSYEQYF; cdr3_nt: TGCGCCAGCAGCCAAGTCGCAGGGCCCTCCTACGAGCAGTACTTC
v_call: TRBV2; j_call: TRBJ1-5; clone_size: few; d_call: NA; cdr3_aa: CASSQGNLQPQHF; cdr3_nt: TGTGCCAGCAGTCAGGGTAATTTACAGCCCCAGCATTTT
v_call: TRBV6-5; j_call: TRBJ2-7; clone_size: NA; d_call: TRBD2; cdr3_aa: CASSHSGGAPYEQYF; cdr3_nt: TGTGCCAGCAGTCATAGCGGGGGGGCGCCGTACGAGCAGTACTTC
v_call: TRBV5-8; j_call: TRBJ1-1; clone_size: NA; d_call: NA; cdr3_aa: CASSLVRGENTEAFF; cdr3_nt: TGTGCCAGCAGCTTGGTTCGGGGAGAGAACACTGAAGCTTTCTTT
v_call: TRBV7-9; j_call: TRBJ1-5; clone_size: NA; d_call: NA; cdr3_aa: CASSLSSNQPQHF; cdr3_nt: TGTGCCAGCAGCTTATCGAGCAATCAGCCCCAGCATTTT
v_call: TRBV4-2; j_call: TRBJ1-1; clone_size: NA; d_call: NA; cdr3_aa: CASSQDPLGNTEAFF; cdr3_nt: TGTGCCAGCAGCCAAGACCCACTTGGGAACACTGAAGCTTTCTTT
v_call: TRBV5-1; j_call: TRBJ2-7; clone_size: NA; d_call: NA; cdr3_aa: CASSFRGAEDEQYF; cdr3_nt: TGCGCCAGCAGCTTCCGGGGGGCAGAGGACGAGCAGTACTTC
v_call: TRBV9; j_call: TRBJ1-6; clone_size: NA; d_call: TRBD1; cdr3_aa: CASSVEAGQRSPLHF; cdr3_nt: TGTGCCAGCAGCGTAGAGGCGGGACAGCGGTCACCCCTCCACTTT
v_call: TRBV5-1; j_call: TRBJ2-3; clone_size: few; d_call: NA; cdr3_aa: CASHRVGTDTQYF; cdr3_nt: TGCGCCAGCCACAGGGTTGGCACAGATACGCAGTATTTT
v_call: TRBV19; j_call: TRBJ1-3; clone_size: NA; d_call: TRBD1; cdr3_aa: CASTIGRGRDTIYF; cdr3_nt: TGTGCCAGTACCATAGGCAGGGGGAGAGACACCATATATTTT
v_call: TRBV11-3; j_call: TRBJ2-7; clone_size: NA; d_call: TRBD2; cdr3_aa: CASSLDPLAGGSYEQYF; cdr3_nt: TGTGCCAGCAGCTTAGACCCCCTAGCGGGGGGTTCCTACGAGCAGTACTTC
v_call: TRBV7-2; j_call: TRBJ1-4; clone_size: few; d_call: TRBD1; cdr3_aa: CASSLQGPYEKLFF; cdr3_nt: TGTGCCAGCAGCCTACAGGGGCCGTATGAAAAACTGTTTTTT
v_call: TRBV18; j_call: TRBJ1-1; clone_size: NA; d_call: NA; cdr3_aa: CASSQTSEAFF; cdr3_nt: TGTGCCAGCTCACAGACAAGTGAAGCTTTCTTT
v_call: TRBV29-1; j_call: TRBJ1-5; clone_size: NA; d_call: NA; cdr3_aa: CSVGGDNQPQHF; cdr3_nt: TGCAGCGTCGGAGGGGACAATCAGCCCCAGCATTTT
v_call: TRBV10-3; j_call: TRBJ2-3; clone_size: NA; d_call: NA; cdr3_aa: CAIKQQGSTDTQYF; cdr3_nt: TGTGCCATCAAACAACAGGGTAGCACAGATACGCAGTATTTT
v_call: TRBV2; j_call: TRBJ1-6; clone_size: NA; d_call: NA; cdr3_aa: CASSSDDRTYNSPLHF; cdr3_nt: TGTGCCAGCAGCTCAGACGACAGGACCTATAATTCACCCCTCCACTTT
v_call: TRBV6-5; j_call: TRBJ1-5; clone_size: NA; d_call: NA; cdr3_aa: CASSPNRDQPQHF; cdr3_nt: TGTGCCAGCAGTCCGAACAGAGATCAGCCCCAGCATTTT
v_call: TRBV19; j_call: TRBJ1-6; clone_size: NA; d_call: TRBD1; cdr3_aa: CASSLGGSDNSPLHF; cdr3_nt: TGTGCCAGTAGTTTAGGGGGCTCTGATAATTCACCCCTCCACTTT
v_call: TRBV6-5; j_call: TRBJ2-1; clone_size: NA; d_call: NA; cdr3_aa: CASSQGQEQFF; cdr3_nt: TGTGCCAGCAGCCAAGGACAGGAGCAGTTCTTC
v_call: TRBV6-5; j_call: TRBJ1-2; clone_size: NA; d_call: TRBD1; cdr3_aa: CASRKTGNYGYTF; cdr3_nt: TGTGCCAGCAGAAAGACAGGGAACTATGGCTACACCTTC
v_call: TRBV11-2; j_call: TRBJ1-5; clone_size: NA; d_call: NA; cdr3_aa: CASSLTDSNQPQHF; cdr3_nt: TGTGCCAGCAGCCTGACAGATAGCAATCAGCCCCAGCATTTT